These 11 T cell receptor beta chains originate from one sample sequenced in a study of post-analysis software for immune sequencing data. Prepared TCR beta cDNA libraries contained unique molecular identifiers. TCRdb reprocessed the PCR reads via MiXCR and lists one record per CDR3 protein. The data contain roughly 800,000 distinct CDR3 sequences, 25% to 30% of them singletons. These receptors have no known antigen. Whole-study findings and limits: Included in a set of five TRBV segments more frequent in patients than controls were TRBV5-6, TRBV5-1 and TRBV20-1.

Material for sequencing was blood. Receptors were obtained from a girl between 5 and 17 years old with multiple sclerosis.

The chain recombines TRBV4-1 with TRBJ1-4; no clear D. Germline CDR1 reads MGHRA; CDR2 reads YSYEKL. The CDR3 totals 17 residues. V shed 0 bases and J shed 2 bases, with 13 bases lying between them. The CDR3 protein is CASSQEPPDGTNEKLFF. The CDR3 DNA is TGCGCCAGCAGCCAAGAACCACCGGACGGTACTAATGAAAAACTGTTTTTT.

This clonotype was seen only a few times. The DNA for the CDR3 is TGTGCCAGCAGTTACGGGGCCCTGTACAATGAGCAGTTCTTC. It specifies CASSYGALYNEQFF. The genes are TRBV28 and TRBJ2-1; D could derive from TRBD1 or TRBD2 (5 bases each). CDR1 is MDHEN, CDR2 SYDVKM, per germline. Deletions cut 4 bases from V and 4 bases from J, with 11 bases between. The CDR3 spans 14 residues.

The J gene is TRBJ2-7, the V gene TRBV25-1, with 8 bases aligning to TRBD2. V shed 3 bases and J 3 bases; nucleotides not matched to a gene: 7. There are 15 residues in the CDR3. Per the germline V gene, CDR1 is MGHDK and CDR2 is SYGVNS. The CDR3 is CASSDQSGSFYEQYF. The CDR3, as DNA: TGTGCCAGCAGTGATCAGAGCGGGAGCTTCTACGAGCAGTACTTC.

The genes are TRBV14 and TRBJ2-7; D remains ambiguous. The J call may be wrong; the DNA end is better matched by TRBJ2-5. This CDR3 is 13 amino acids long. Germline lookup yields CDR1 SGHDN and CDR2 FVKESK. The DNA for the CDR3 is TGTGCCAGCAGCCAAGATCTTATCGAGACCCAGTACTTC. It yields the protein CASSQDLIETQYF.

This clonotype was observed a few times. The chain is built from TRBV3-1 and TRBJ2-7; D remains ambiguous. The V end was cut by 6 bases, the J end by 5 bases, with 14 bases between. Germline CDR1 is LGHDT and CDR2 is YNNKEL (reference sequence). The CDR3 spans 13 residues. CDR3 nucleotides: TGTGCCAGCAGGCCAACGAATCGAGACGAGCAGTACTTC. This encodes CASRPTNRDEQYF.

This clonotype was observed a handful of times. The J gene is TRBJ2-1, the V gene TRBV29-1, with no clear D. CDR3 length: 11 amino acids. V lost 7 bases, J lost 8 bases, and 12 bases lay in between. CDR1 is SQVTM and CDR2 is ANQGSEA in the germline V gene. This CDR3 reads CSAAPVDEQFF. For the CDR3, the DNA is TGCAGCGCCGCGCCTGTGGATGAGCAGTTCTTC.

This clonotype was seen more than once but under ten times. CDR3 sequence reads: CSAREMSGGNQPQHF. Written as DNA, the CDR3 is TGCAGTGCTAGAGAGATGTCGGGGGGCAATCAGCCCCAGCATTTT. This chain joins TRBV20-1 and TRBJ1-5, with D possibly matching TRBD1 (5 bases). Per the germline V gene, CDR1 is DFQATT and CDR2 is SNEGSKA (reference sequence). The CDR3 loop spans 15 amino acids. V gave up 0 bases and J gave up 2 bases, with 11 bases separating them.

V is TRBV6-1 and J is TRBJ1-2, with 7 bases identical to TRBD1. CDR3 length: 12 amino acids. V lost 9 bases to trimming and J lost 4 bases; unmatched junction nucleotides: 5. The germline V gene has CDR1 MNHNS and CDR2 SASEGT. CDR3 DNA sequence: TGTGCCAGTGGGACAGAAGGCTATGGCTACACCTTC. Translated, it gives CASGTEGYGYTF.

This clonotype has a handful of counts. This chain connects TRBV6-1 to TRBJ1-4; 9 bases match TRBD1. The CDR3 is made up of 16 amino acids. Germline CDR1 MNHNS, CDR2 SASEGT. Unmatched junction bases numbered 12, after V lost 7 bases and J lost 6 bases. CDR3 sequence: CASKSDRGILDEKLFF. In DNA, the CDR3 is TGTGCCAGCAAGTCGGACAGGGGAATTTTGGATGAAAAACTGTTTTTT.

The chain combines TRBV4-1 with TRBJ2-3; the match to TRBD2 covers 7 bases. This CDR3 contains 17 residues. V lost 8 bases and J lost 0; bases outside the gene matches: 14. CDR1 and CDR2 (germline): MGHRA, YSYEKL. The CDR3 spells CASGRTYRGGSTDTQYF. The CDR3 coding sequence is TGCGCCAGCGGCCGGACATACCGCGGGGGTAGCACAGATACGCAGTATTTT.

This clonotype was seen more than once but under ten times. The V and J genes are TRBV12-3 or TRBV12-4 and TRBJ1-5, with D possibly TRBD1 on 6 matching bases. This CDR3 contains 15 residues. Trimming stripped 6 bases from V and 0 bases from J, with 12 bases between. The CDR3 sequence is CASRRQQGSNQPQHF. The CDR3 DNA is TGTGCCAGCAGGCGACAACAGGGTAGCAATCAGCCCCAGCATTTT.